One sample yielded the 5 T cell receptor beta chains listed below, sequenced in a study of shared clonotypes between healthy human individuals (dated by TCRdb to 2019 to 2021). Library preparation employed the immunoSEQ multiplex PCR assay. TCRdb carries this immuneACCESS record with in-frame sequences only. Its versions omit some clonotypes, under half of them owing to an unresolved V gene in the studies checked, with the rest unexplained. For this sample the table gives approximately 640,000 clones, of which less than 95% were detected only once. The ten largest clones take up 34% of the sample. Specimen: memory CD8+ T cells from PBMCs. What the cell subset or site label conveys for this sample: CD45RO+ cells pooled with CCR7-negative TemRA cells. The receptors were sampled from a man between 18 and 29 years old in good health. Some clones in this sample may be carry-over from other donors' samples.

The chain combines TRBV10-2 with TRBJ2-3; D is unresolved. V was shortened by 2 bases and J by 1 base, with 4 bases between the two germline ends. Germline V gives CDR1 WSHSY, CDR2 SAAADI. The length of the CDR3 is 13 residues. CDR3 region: CASSEERTDTQYF. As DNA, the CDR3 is TGCGCCAGCAGTGAGGAGCGCACAGATACGCAGTATTTT.

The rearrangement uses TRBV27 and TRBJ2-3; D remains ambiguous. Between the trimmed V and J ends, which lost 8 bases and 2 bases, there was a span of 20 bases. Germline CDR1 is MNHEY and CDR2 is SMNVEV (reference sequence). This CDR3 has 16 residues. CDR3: CASSPQRPPHTDTQYF. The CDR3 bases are TGTGCCAGCTCCCCCCAGAGGCCCCCCCACACAGATACGCAGTATTTT.

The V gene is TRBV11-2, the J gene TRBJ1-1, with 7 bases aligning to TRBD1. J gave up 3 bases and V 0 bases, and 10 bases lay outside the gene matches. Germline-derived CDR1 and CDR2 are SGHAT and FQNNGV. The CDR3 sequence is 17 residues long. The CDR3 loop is CASSLDPDRPGDTEAFF. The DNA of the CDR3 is TGTGCCAGCAGCTTAGATCCGGACAGGCCGGGGGACACTGAAGCTTTCTTT.

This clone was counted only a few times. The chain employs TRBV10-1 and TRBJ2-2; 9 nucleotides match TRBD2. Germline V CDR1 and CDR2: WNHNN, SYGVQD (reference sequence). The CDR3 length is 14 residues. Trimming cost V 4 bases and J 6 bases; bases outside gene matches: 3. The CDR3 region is CASSGGLAAGELFF. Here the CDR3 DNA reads TGCGCCAGCAGTGGGGGACTAGCCGCCGGGGAGCTGTTTTTT.

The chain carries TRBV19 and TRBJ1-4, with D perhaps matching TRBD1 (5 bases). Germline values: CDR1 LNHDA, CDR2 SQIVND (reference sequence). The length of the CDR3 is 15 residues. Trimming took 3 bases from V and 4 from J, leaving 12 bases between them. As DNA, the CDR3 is TGTGCCAGTAGTATTCGTCCAGGGATTAATGAAAAACTGTTTTTT. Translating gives CASSIRPGINEKLFF.